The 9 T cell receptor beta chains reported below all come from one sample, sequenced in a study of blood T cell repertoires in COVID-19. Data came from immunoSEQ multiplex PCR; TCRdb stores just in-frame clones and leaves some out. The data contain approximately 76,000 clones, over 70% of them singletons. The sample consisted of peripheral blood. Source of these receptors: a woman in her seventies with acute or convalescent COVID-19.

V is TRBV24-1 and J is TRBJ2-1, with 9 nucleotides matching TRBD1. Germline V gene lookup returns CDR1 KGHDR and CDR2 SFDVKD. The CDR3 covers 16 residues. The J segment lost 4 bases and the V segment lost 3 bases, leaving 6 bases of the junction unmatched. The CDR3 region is CATSDPGTGSYNEQFF. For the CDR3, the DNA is TGTGCCACCAGTGATCCCGGGACAGGGTCGTACAATGAGCAGTTCTTC.

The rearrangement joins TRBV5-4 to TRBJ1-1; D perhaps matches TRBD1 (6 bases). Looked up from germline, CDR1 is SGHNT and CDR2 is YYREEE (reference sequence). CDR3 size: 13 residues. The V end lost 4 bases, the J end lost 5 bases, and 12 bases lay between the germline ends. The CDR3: CASSPRGGTEAFF. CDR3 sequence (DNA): TGTGCCAGCAGCCCCAGGGGTGGTACTGAAGCTTTCTTT.

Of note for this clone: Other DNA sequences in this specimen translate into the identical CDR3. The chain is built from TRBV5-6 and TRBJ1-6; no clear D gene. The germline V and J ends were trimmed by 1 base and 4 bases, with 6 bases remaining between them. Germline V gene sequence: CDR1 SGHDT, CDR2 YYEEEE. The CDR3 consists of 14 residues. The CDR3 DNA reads TGTGCCAGCAGCTTGCGGGATTATAATTCACCCCTCCACTTT. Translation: CASSLRDYNSPLHF.

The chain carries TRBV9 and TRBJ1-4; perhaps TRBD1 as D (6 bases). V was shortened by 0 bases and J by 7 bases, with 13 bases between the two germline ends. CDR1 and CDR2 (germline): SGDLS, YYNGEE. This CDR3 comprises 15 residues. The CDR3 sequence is CASSVEGLQGEKLFF. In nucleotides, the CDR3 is TGTGCCAGCAGCGTAGAGGGCCTACAGGGTGAAAAACTGTTTTTT.

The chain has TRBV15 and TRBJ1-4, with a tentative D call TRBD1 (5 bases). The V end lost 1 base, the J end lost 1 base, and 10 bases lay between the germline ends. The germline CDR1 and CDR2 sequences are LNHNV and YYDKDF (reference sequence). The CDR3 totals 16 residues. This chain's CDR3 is CATSRGDGQTNEKLFF. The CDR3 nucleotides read TGTGCCACCAGCAGAGGGGATGGACAAACTAATGAAAAACTGTTTTTT.

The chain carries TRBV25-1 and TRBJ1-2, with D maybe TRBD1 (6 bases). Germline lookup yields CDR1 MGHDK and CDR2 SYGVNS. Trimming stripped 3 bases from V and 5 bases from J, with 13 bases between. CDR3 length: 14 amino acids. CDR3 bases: TGTGCCAGCAGTGACGCAGGGGTAGGATATGGCTACACCTTC. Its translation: CASSDAGVGYGYTF.

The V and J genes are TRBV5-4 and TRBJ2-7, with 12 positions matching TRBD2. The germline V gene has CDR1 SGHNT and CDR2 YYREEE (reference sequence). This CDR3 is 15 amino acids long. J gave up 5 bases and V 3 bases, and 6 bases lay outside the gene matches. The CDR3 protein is CASSSGLAGYNEQYF. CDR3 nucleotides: TGTGCCAGCAGCTCGGGACTAGCGGGTTACAACGAGCAGTACTTC.

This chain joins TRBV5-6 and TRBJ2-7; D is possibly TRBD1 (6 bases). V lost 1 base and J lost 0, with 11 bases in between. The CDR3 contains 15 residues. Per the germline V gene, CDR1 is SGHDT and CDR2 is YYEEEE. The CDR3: CASSLHQGFSYEQYF. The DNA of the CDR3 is TGTGCCAGCAGCTTGCATCAGGGGTTCTCCTACGAGCAGTACTTC.

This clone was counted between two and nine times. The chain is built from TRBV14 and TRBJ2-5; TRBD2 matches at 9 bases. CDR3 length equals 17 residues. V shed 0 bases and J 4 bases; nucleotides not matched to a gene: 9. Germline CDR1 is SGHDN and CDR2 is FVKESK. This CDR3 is CASSQERLAGKLETQYF. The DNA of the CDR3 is TGTGCCAGCAGCCAAGAGAGGCTAGCGGGAAAATTAGAGACCCAGTACTTC.